The source of this TCR beta chain is a study of CD8 T cells in Susac syndrome. CDR1 is SGHDN and CDR2 is FVKESK in the germline V gene. The CDR3 runs to 17 residues. Trimming removed 4 bases from V and 4 bases from J, with 22 bases in between. RNA totalling roughly 0.45 to 1 ug underwent reverse transcription with random hexamers. MiXCR, applied by TCRdb to the immunoSEQ multiplex PCR reads, yields one record per CDR3 protein. The data show about 73,000 distinct CDR3 sequences, about 95% seen once. Sequenced input: CD8+ T cells from PBMCs. The chain has TRBV14 and TRBJ1-1; weak D call: TRBD1 (6 bases). This TCR derives from a human donor with multiple sclerosis. The CDR3 DNA follows: TGTGCCAGCAGCCTCGGGGAGGGACACCCGAGTTCCACTGAAGCTTTCTTT. This translates into CASSLGEGHPSSTEAFF.